This T cell receptor beta chain was retrieved from a study of OX40 agonist ivuxolimab in advanced cancers. The CDR3 has 13 amino acids. CDR1 and CDR2 from the germline V gene are SGHVS and FNYEAQ. V trimming: 5 bases; J trimming: 5 bases; junction bases outside the gene matches: 4. TCRdb keeps only in-frame clones here, not all; method: immunoSEQ multiplex PCR. This table has about 17,000 clones, over 65% appearing once. The chain uses TRBV7-6 and TRBJ2-5; 8 bases match TRBD1. This sample comprised CD4+ or CD8+ T cells sorted from blood, obtained in a trial of the OX40 agonist ivuxolimab. This clonotype originated in an adult with an advanced solid tumor such as melanoma, head and neck, liver or kidney cancer. The chain's CDR3 is CASSLNRGETQYF. The CDR3 coding sequence is TGTGCCAGCAGCCTAAACAGGGGGGAGACCCAGTACTTC.